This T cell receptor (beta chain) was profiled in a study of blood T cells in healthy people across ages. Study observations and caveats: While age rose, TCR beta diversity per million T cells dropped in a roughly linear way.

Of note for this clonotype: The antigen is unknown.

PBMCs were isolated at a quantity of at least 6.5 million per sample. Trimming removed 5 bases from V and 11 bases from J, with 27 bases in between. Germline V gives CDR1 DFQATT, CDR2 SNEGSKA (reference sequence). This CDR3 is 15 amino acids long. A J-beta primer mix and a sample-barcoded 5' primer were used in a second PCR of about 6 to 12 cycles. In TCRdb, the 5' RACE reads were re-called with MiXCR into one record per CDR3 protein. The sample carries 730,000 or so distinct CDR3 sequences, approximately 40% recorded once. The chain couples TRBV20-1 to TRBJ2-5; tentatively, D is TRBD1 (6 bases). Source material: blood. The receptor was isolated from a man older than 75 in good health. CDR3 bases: TGCAGTGCTTACAACGAGGGGGACACGGTCTTTGAGCAGTACTTC. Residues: CSAYNEGDTVFEQYF.